This TCR beta chain was sequenced in a study of cytotoxic CD8 clonotypes in ibrutinib-treated CLL. Trimming cost V 6 bases and J 4 bases; bases outside gene matches: 6. The CDR3 runs to 14 residues. The germline gives CDR1 LNHDA, CDR2 SQIVND (reference sequence). Genomic DNA in an amount of approximately 1.9 micrograms was extracted from cryopreserved PBMCs and used for the preparation of TCR beta libraries. TCRdb keeps only in-frame clones here, not all; method: immunoSEQ multiplex PCR. The sample contains 150,000 or so clones, more than 75% of which appear only once. Source: PBMCs, taken after 24 months of ibrutinib treatment. The source of this sequence is a human donor with chronic lymphocytic leukemia. The chain has TRBV19 and TRBJ1-2; 9 bases are a match to TRBD1. CDR3 DNA: TGTGCCAGTAGCCAACAGGGGGCCTCCTATGGCTACACCTTC. Amino acid sequence: CASSQQGASYGYTF. Based on the CDR3 plus reference TRBV19 and TRBJ1-2, the full variable domain is DGGITQSPKYLFRKEGQNVTLSCEQNLNHDAMYWYRQDPGQGLRLIYYSQIVNDFQKGDIAEGYSVSREKKESFPLTVTSAQKNPTAFYLCASSQQGASYGYTFGSGTRLTVV.